The 7 T cell receptor beta chains below all came from one sample that was sequenced in a study of early T cells in non-severe SARS-CoV-2 infection. TCRdb called the 5' RACE reads again in MiXCR, with one record for every CDR3 protein. Of some 40,000 distinct CDR3 sequences detected, 6% to 7% appear once; the ten largest clones hold less than 25%. This material consisted of whole blood, taken at baseline. These receptors all stem from an adult who was a healthcare worker with PCR-confirmed SARS-CoV-2 infection or an uninfected control (not recorded which).

This clonotype was observed a few times. J is TRBJ1-5 and V is TRBV23-1; no clear D gene. TRBV23-1 is reported as an ORF; its role is uncertain. CDR3 size: 16 residues. V was cut by 1 base and J by 4 bases, with 14 bases left in between. CDR3: CASSQLCTGGNQPQHF. CDR3 nucleotides: TGCGCCAGCAGTCAATTGTGTACGGGAGGAAATCAGCCCCAGCATTTT.

This clonotype was recorded many times. CDR3 protein: CASSLGTTPSTDTQYF. The CDR3 nucleotides read TGTGCCAGCAGCTTAGGAACGACACCTAGCACAGATACGCAGTATTTT. The chain is built from TRBV7-9 and TRBJ2-3; D ambiguous. CDR3 length: 16 residues. Germline V CDR1 and CDR2: SEHNR, FQNEAQ (reference sequence). The germline V and J ends were trimmed by 1 base and 0 bases, with 11 bases remaining between them.

This sequence joins TRBV7-2 and TRBJ2-1; D uncertain. Germline CDR1 reads SGHTA; CDR2 reads FQGNSA. The CDR3 consists of 15 residues. The ends were cut back, 0 bases at V and 4 bases at J, with 10 bases in the middle. CDR3 nucleotide sequence: TGTGCCAGCAGCTTAGCTTTGAATAGTTACAATGAGCAGTTCTTC. Amino acid sequence: CASSLALNSYNEQFF.

This clonotype came up many times. The CDR3 region is CASSPRRNTEAFF. The CDR3 DNA is TGTGCCAGCTCACCCCGAAGGAACACTGAAGCTTTCTTT. The rearrangement uses TRBV18 and TRBJ1-1; D gene uncertain. V lost 3 bases and J lost 1, with 6 bases in between. CDR1 and CDR2 (germline): KGHSH, LQKENI. The CDR3 contains 13 residues.

The chain employs TRBV7-6 and TRBJ1-3; the D is unclear. The V and J ends lost 5 bases and 6 bases respectively, with 14 bases between them. The CDR3 loop spans 14 amino acids. The germline V gene has CDR1 SGHVS and CDR2 FNYEAQ. The CDR3 coding sequence is TGTGCCAGCAGCCGGGGTGGGTCAGAAAACACCATATATTTT. Translated: CASSRGGSENTIYF. The whole variable domain, filled in from reference TRBV7-6 and TRBJ1-3, reads GAGVSQSPRYKVTKRGQDVALRCDPISGHVSLYWYRQALGQGPEFLTYFNYEAQQDKSGLPNDRFSAERPEGSISTLTIQRTEQRDSAMYRCASSRGGSENTIYFGEGSWLTVV.

This clonotype has at least ten counts. DNA of the CDR3: TGTGCCAGCAGCTTAGCCACTGAAGCTTTCTTT. It encodes CASSLATEAFF. The chain combines TRBV7-9 with TRBJ1-1; D gene unclear. Between the trimmed V and J ends, which lost 0 bases and 4 bases, there was a span of 0 bases. Germline lookup yields CDR1 SEHNR and CDR2 FQNEAQ (reference sequence). This CDR3 spans 11 amino acids.

V and J are TRBV20-1 and TRBJ2-3, with a tentative D call TRBD2 (6 bases). This CDR3 is 13 amino acids long. Germline V gene sequence: CDR1 DFQATT, CDR2 SNEGSKA (reference sequence). The germline V and J ends were trimmed by 7 bases and 0 bases, with 11 bases remaining between them. The CDR3 DNA reads TGCAGTGGTCTAGCGCTTAGCACAGATACGCAGTATTTT. Translation: CSGLALSTDTQYF.